This T cell receptor beta chain was sequenced in a study of PD-L1 blockade in urothelial cancer. Study details: Analyses used blood from 3 weeks (second dose) and 6 weeks after treatment start. Counts from blood samples showed a median of roughly 140,000 T cells.

The germline V gene has CDR1 SEHNR and CDR2 FQNEAQ (reference sequence). The CDR3 has 13 amino acids. V was shortened by 5 bases and J by 2 bases, with 9 bases between the two germline ends. Enrolled patients showed locally advanced or metastatic urothelial carcinoma. Method: immunoSEQ multiplex PCR; TCRdb's copy keeps in-frame clones and lacks some. The table shows 55,000 to 70,000 clones, with approximately 80% occurring only once. The sample in question was PBMCs, obtained around atezolizumab (anti-PD-L1) treatment. The rearrangement joins TRBV7-9 to TRBJ1-2; D unresolved. The receptor was derived from a man aged 70 or older with urothelial cancer. DNA for the CDR3: TGTGCCAGCAGCGGGGAGTGGAACTATGGCTACACCTTC. The encoded protein is CASSGEWNYGYTF.